This entry features one T cell receptor beta chain sequence. Looked up from germline, CDR1 is SGHRS and CDR2 is YFSETQ. The V end was cut by 0 bases, the J end by 6 bases, with 13 bases between. The CDR3 is 15 residues long. The data were obtained in a study of T-cell reconstitution after alpha-beta-depleted transplantation in children. A library of TCRbeta sequences, prepared with unique molecular identifiers, was generated. MiXCR, run by TCRdb on the PCR reads, gives a single entry per CDR3 protein. The table has 700,000 to 950,000 distinct CDR3 sequences, roughly 16% seen once. The sample in question was PBMCs, mostly from graft donor cells, obtained 360 days after TCRalphabeta/CD19-depleted stem cell transplant. The chain uses TRBV5-1 and TRBJ2-1; D unclear. The sequence was collected from a male patient younger than 18 who had a stem cell transplant for acute lymphoblastic leukemia, so the T cells may come from the graft donor. CDR3 protein: CASSLAAVSGNEQFF. The CDR3 DNA reads TGCGCCAGCAGCTTGGCCGCGGTCTCGGGCAATGAGCAGTTCTTC.